Listed below are T cell receptor beta chains from one sample, sequenced in a study of T cell responses to AZD1222 COVID-19 vaccine. Clones were read by immunoSEQ multiplex PCR, and TCRdb kept only the in-frame ones, dropping some. The sample includes 65,000 to 85,000 clones, 90% of them seen just once. Sequenced here: peripheral blood, sampled on day 0 of AZD1222 vaccination. These receptors all come from an adult in good health. Both conserved end residues are trimmed from each CDR3.

v_gene: TRBV27; j_gene: TRBJ1-6; len: 16; CDR3aa: ASSPPITGVSYNSPLH
v_gene: TRBV28; j_gene: TRBJ1-5; len: 7; CDR3aa: ASSFPPH
v_gene: TRBV6-5; j_gene: TRBJ1-2; len: 12; CDR3aa: ASSWGTGGAGYT
v_gene: TRBV12-3/TRBV12-4; j_gene: TRBJ1-3; len: 11; CDR3aa: ASSSDWGNTIY
v_gene: TRBV7-2; j_gene: TRBJ1-2; len: 12; CDR3aa: ASSLGGVNYGYT
v_gene: TRBV11-2; j_gene: TRBJ2-7; len: 16; CDR3aa: ASSLRTGDRALPDEQY
v_gene: TRBV30; j_gene: TRBJ2-6; len: 15; CDR3aa: AWSSSGGVSGANVLT
v_gene: TRBV6-1; j_gene: TRBJ2-3; len: 15; CDR3aa: ASSERLAGGLTDTQY
v_gene: TRBV6-5; j_gene: TRBJ1-1; len: 11; CDR3aa: ASRGTSNTEAF
v_gene: TRBV28; j_gene: TRBJ1-5; len: 13; CDR3aa: ASSLGAYSNQPQH
v_gene: TRBV30; j_gene: TRBJ1-1; len: 11; CDR3aa: AWSVRGNTEAF
v_gene: TRBV5-1; j_gene: TRBJ1-2; len: 13; CDR3aa: ASSLSTGSNYGYT
v_gene: TRBV7-2; j_gene: TRBJ1-2; len: 13; CDR3aa: ASSLVGTGQYGYT
v_gene: TRBV28; j_gene: TRBJ2-7; len: 11; CDR3aa: ASSPLLKIEQY
v_gene: TRBV11-2; j_gene: TRBJ1-2; len: 10; CDR3aa: ASSRTAYGYT
v_gene: TRBV18; j_gene: TRBJ1-6; len: 13; CDR3aa: ASSRFGDTNSPLH
v_gene: TRBV5-1; j_gene: TRBJ2-3; len: 14; CDR3aa: ASSLALGGRTDTQY
v_gene: TRBV19; j_gene: TRBJ1-5; len: 13; CDR3aa: ASSSWGGGNQPQH
v_gene: TRBV19; j_gene: TRBJ2-2; len: 11; CDR3aa: ASSIGHTGELF
v_gene: TRBV18; j_gene: TRBJ2-7; len: 13; CDR3aa: ASSPTSGGAYEQY
v_gene: TRBV7-9; j_gene: TRBJ1-6; len: 13; CDR3aa: ASSYLQGSWSPLH
v_gene: TRBV6-2/TRBV6-3; j_gene: TRBJ1-2; len: 12; CDR3aa: ASSPGQYNYGYT
v_gene: TRBV7-7; j_gene: TRBJ1-5; len: 11; CDR3aa: ASSRDSNQPQH
v_gene: TRBV2; j_gene: TRBJ2-7; len: 9; CDR3aa: AGRSGGEQY
v_gene: TRBV7-3; j_gene: TRBJ1-6; len: 11; CDR3aa: ASSPGQNSPLH
v_gene: TRBV18; j_gene: TRBJ2-2; len: 14; CDR3aa: ASSLATGVSGGELF
v_gene: TRBV6-1; j_gene: TRBJ2-1; len: 11; CDR3aa: ASSEARVVEQF
v_gene: TRBV28; j_gene: TRBJ1-3; len: 14; CDR3aa: ASSSTGDSSGNTIY
v_gene: TRBV5-1; j_gene: TRBJ1-4; len: 12; CDR3aa: ASSYDGNNEKLF
v_gene: TRBV28; j_gene: TRBJ1-6; len: 14; CDR3aa: ASSFWASSYNSPLH
v_gene: TRBV28; j_gene: TRBJ2-7; len: 13; CDR3aa: ASSSGGSLNYEQY
v_gene: TRBV5-1; j_gene: TRBJ2-1; len: 14; CDR3aa: ASSLAAGTGLYEQF
v_gene: TRBV19; j_gene: TRBJ2-3; len: 12; CDR3aa: ASRDRGRADTQY
v_gene: TRBV27; j_gene: TRBJ1-2; len: 11; CDR3aa: ASTQDRRGGYT
v_gene: TRBV6-2/TRBV6-3; j_gene: TRBJ1-4; len: 11; CDR3aa: ASSIRGQSKLF
v_gene: TRBV29-1; j_gene: TRBJ1-2; len: 11; CDR3aa: SSTRGIDYGYT
v_gene: TRBV5-6; j_gene: TRBJ2-7; len: 10; CDR3aa: ASSFSSYEQY
v_gene: TRBV7-9; j_gene: TRBJ1-6; len: 15; CDR3aa: ASSLVSTGLYNSPLH